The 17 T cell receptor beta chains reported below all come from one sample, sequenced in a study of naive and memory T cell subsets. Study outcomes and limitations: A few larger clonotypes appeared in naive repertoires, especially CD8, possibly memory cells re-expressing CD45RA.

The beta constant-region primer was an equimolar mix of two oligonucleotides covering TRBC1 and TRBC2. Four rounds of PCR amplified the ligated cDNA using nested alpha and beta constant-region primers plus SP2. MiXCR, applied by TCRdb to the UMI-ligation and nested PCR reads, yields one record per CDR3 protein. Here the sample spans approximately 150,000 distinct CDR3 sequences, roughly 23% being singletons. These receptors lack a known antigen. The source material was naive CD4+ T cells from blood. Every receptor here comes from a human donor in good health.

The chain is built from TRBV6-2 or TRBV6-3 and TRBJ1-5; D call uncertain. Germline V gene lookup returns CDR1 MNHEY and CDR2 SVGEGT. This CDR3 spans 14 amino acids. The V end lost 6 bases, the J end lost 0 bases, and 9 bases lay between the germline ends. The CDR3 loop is CASRTLFSNQPQHF. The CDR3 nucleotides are TGTGCCAGCAGGACACTCTTTAGCAATCAGCCCCAGCATTTT.

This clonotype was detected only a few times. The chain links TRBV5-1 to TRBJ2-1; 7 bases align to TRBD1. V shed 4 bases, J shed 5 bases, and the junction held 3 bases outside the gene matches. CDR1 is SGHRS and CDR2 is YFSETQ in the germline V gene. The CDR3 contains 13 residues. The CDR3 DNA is TGCGCCAGCAGCCCCGACAGGGACAATGAGCAGTTCTTC. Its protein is CASSPDRDNEQFF.

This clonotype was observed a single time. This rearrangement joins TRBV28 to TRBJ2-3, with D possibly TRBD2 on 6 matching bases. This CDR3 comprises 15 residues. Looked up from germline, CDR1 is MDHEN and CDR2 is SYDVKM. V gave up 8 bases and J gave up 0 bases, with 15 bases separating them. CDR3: CASSGAGASTDTQYF. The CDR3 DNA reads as TGTGCCAGCTCAGGAGCGGGTGCGAGCACAGATACGCAGTATTTT.

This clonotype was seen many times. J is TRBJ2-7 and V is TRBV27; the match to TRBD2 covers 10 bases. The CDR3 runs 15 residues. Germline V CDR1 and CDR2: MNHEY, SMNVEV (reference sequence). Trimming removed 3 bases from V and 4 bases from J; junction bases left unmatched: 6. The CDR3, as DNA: TGTGCCAGCAGTTTTACACTAGCGGGGCCATACGAGCAGTACTTC. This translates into CASSFTLAGPYEQYF.

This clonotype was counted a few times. CDR3 bases: TGTGCCAGCAGTTTATCGGGCCAGGTGTTCACCGGGGAGCTGTTTTTT. It encodes CASSLSGQVFTGELFF. The rearrangement uses TRBV27 and TRBJ2-2, with D uncertain. Between the trimmed V and J ends, which lost 0 bases and 4 bases, there was a span of 12 bases. From germline, CDR1 is MNHEY and CDR2 SMNVEV (reference sequence). The CDR3 is 16 amino acids.

This CDR3 is CASSSPPGTGAYNEQFF. For the CDR3, the DNA is TGTGCCAGCAGTTCCCCCCCCGGGACAGGGGCCTACAATGAGCAGTTCTTC. The gene calls are TRBV28 and TRBJ2-1; TRBD1 aligns across 10 bases. This CDR3 has 17 residues. Germline CDR1 MDHEN, CDR2 SYDVKM. Unmatched junction bases numbered 8, after V lost 4 bases and J lost 2 bases.

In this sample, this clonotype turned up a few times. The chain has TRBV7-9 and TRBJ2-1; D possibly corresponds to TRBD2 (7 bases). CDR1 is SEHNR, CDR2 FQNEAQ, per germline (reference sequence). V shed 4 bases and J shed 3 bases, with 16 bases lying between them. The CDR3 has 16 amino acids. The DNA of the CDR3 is TGTGCCAGCAGCTCAGAGGGGGGAGGGCTCTACAATGAGCAGTTCTTC. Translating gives CASSSEGGGLYNEQFF.

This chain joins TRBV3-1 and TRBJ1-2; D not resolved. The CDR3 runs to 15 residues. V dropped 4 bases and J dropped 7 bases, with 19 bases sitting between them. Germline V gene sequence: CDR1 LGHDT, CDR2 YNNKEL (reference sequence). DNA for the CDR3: TGTGCCAGCAGCCTAAACGGCGCCGGTAGGTCTGGCTACACCTTC. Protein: CASSLNGAGRSGYTF.

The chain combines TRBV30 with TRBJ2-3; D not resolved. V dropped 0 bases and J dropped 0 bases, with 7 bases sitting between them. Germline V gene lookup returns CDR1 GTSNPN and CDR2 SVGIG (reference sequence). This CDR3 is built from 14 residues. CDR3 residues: CAWSVGGSTDTQYF. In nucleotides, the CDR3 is TGTGCCTGGAGTGTAGGCGGTAGCACAGATACGCAGTATTTT.

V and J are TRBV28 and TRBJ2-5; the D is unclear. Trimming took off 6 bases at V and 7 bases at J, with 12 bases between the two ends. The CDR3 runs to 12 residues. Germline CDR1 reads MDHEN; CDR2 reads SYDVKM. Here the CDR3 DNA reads TGTGCCAGCAGCGGCCCGCTCTTGACCCAGTACTTC. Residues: CASSGPLLTQYF.

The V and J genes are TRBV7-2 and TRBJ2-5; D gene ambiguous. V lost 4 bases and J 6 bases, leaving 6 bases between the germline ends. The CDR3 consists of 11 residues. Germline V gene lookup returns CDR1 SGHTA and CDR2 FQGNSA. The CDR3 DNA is TGTGCCAGCAGCTCCCTCCAGACCCAGTACTTC. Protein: CASSSLQTQYF. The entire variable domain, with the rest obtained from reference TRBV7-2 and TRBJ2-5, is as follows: GAGVSQSPSNKVTEKGKDVELRCDPISGHTALYWYRQSLGQGLEFLIYFQGNSAPDKSGLPSDRFSAERTGGSVSTLTIQRTQQEDSAVYLCASSSLQTQYFGPGTRLLVL.

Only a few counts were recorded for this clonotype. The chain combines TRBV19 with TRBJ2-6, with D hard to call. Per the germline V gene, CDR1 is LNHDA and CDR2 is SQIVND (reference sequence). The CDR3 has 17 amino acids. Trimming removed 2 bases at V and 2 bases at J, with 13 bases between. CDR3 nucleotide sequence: TGTGCCAGTAGTATACCCGGGTCCCCCACTGGGGCCAACGTCCTGACTTTC. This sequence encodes CASSIPGSPTGANVLTF.

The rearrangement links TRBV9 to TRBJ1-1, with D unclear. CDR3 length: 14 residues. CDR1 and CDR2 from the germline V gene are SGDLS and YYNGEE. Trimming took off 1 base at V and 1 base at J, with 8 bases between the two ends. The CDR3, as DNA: TGTGCCAGCAGCGTAATTCCACAGAACACTGAAGCTTTCTTT. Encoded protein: CASSVIPQNTEAFF.

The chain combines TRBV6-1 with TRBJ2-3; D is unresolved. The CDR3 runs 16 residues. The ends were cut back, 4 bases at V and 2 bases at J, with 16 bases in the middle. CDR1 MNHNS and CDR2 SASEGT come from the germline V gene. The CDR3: CASSANSPRSTDTQYF. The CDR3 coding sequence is TGTGCCAGCAGTGCGAACAGCCCCCGGTCCACAGATACGCAGTATTTT.

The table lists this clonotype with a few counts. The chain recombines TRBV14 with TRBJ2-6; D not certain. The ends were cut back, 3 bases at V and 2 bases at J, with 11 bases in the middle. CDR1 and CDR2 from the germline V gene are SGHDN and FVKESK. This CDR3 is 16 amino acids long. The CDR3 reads CASSHVLGTGANVLTF. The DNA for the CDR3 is TGTGCCAGCAGCCACGTTCTGGGAACTGGGGCCAACGTCCTGACTTTC.

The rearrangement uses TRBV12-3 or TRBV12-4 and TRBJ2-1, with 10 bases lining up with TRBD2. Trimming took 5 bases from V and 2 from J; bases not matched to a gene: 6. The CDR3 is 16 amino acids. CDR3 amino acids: CASSPRAGGPYNEQFF. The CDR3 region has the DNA TGTGCCAGCAGTCCGCGAGCGGGAGGGCCCTACAATGAGCAGTTCTTC.

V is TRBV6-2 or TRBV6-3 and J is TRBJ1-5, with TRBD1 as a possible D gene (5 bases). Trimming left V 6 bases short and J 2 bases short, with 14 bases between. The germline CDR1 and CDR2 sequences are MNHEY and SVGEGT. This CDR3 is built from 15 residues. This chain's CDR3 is CASSSRGVGNQPQHF. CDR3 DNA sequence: TGTGCCAGCAGCTCTAGGGGAGTAGGCAATCAGCCCCAGCATTTT.